The source of this T cell receptor (beta chain) is a study of blood T cell repertoires in COVID-19. Assignment of participants to cohorts was predicated upon participant-reported clinical history. Either two negative PCRs, clearance, or symptom resolution qualified Cohort 3 donors as recovered. Profiling relied on immunoSEQ multiplex PCR, and the TCRdb table lists in-frame clones only, not all of them. The sample carries over 200,000 clones, around 89% recorded once. CDR1 is SGHAT and CDR2 is FQNNGV in the germline V gene. Trimming took 1 base from V and 7 from J, leaving 17 bases between them. This CDR3 is 15 amino acids long.

The sample was PBMCs or T cells enriched from blood (not recorded which). The chain links TRBV11-2 to TRBJ2-7, with TRBD2 as a possible D gene (5 bases). The sequence was obtained from a man aged 30-40 years who had recovered from COVID-19. Here the CDR3 reads CASSLVYGLPGEQYF. The CDR3 nucleotides read TGTGCCAGCAGCTTAGTTTACGGACTCCCGGGGGAGCAGTACTTC.